Below are 27 T cell receptor beta chains sequenced from a single sample in a study of immune heterogeneity within non-small cell lung tumors. It was with 32 V and 13 J primers that multiplex PCR amplified TCR beta CDR3. One entry per CDR3 protein, called by TCRdb with MiXCR from the multiplex PCR reads. The sample holds 20,000 to 25,000 distinct CDR3 sequences; 28% are singletons and the top ten take about 3.8%. The authors used approximately 600 ng of bulk tumor genomic DNA per sample as template. Several spatially distant biopsies were obtained per primary tumor intraoperatively. The patients were newly diagnosed with non-small cell lung cancer, had not been treated, and had curative surgery. Sequencing used lung tumor tissue. These receptors were collected from a man aged 40-55 years with non-small cell lung cancer.

The rearrangement joins TRBV7-2 to TRBJ2-1, with 15 bases identical to TRBD2. Germline CDR1 is SGHTA and CDR2 is FQGNSA. V shed 5 bases, J shed 7 bases, and the junction held 15 bases outside the gene matches. The CDR3 is 19 amino acids. CDR3 amino acids: CASSLGLAGGSRNGNEQFF. In nucleotides, the CDR3 is TGTGCCAGCAGCCTCGGACTAGCGGGAGGGTCTCGTAACGGGAATGAGCAGTTCTTC.

V is TRBV11-3 and J is TRBJ2-3, with 7 bases lining up with TRBD2. Germline V lookup: CDR1 SGHNT, CDR2 YENEEA. V dropped 7 bases and J dropped 7; count of bases not matched to a gene: 11. This CDR3 contains 14 residues. The CDR3 DNA reads TGTGCCAGCACCCCAAGCGGGATAGCGAATACGCAGTATTTT. Its translation: CASTPSGIANTQYF.

The chain has TRBV18 and TRBJ1-1, with TRBD1 as a possible D gene (6 bases). V was shortened by 3 bases and J by 4 bases, with 12 bases between the two germline ends. The V gene's germline CDR1 is KGHSH and CDR2 LQKENI. The CDR3 length is 14 residues. In nucleotides, the CDR3 is TGTGCCAGCTCACCCAAGGGGGTCGGCACTGAAGCTTTCTTT. It encodes CASSPKGVGTEAFF. Combining the CDR3 with reference TRBV18 and TRBJ1-1 gives the whole variable domain NAGVMQNPRHLVRRRGQEARLRCSPMKGHSHVYWYRQLPEEGLKFMVYLQKENIIDESGMPKERFSAEFPKEGPSILRIQQVVRGDSAAYFCASSPKGVGTEAFFGQGTRLTVV.

This clonotype occurred a few times. V is TRBV2 and J is TRBJ2-3, with D maybe TRBD2 (6 bases). V was shortened by 7 bases and J by 1 base, with 12 bases between the two germline ends. The CDR3 length is 14 residues. Per germline, CDR1 SNHLY and CDR2 FYNNEI. The chain's CDR3 is CASTRLGRTDTQYF. In nucleotides, the CDR3 is TGTGCCAGCACCCGACTAGGACGCACAGATACGCAGTATTTT.

This clonotype was seen ten or more times. The J gene is TRBJ2-1, the V gene TRBV3-2; the D call in the table, TRBD2, was not verified against the DNA. TRBV3-2 is shown as a pseudogene. CDR3 length: 20 residues. CDR3 DNA: TGTGCCAGCAGCCGGGGAGGCCCGGCTAGCGGGAGCTCTCGGTGCAATGAGCAGTTCTTC. Protein sequence: CASSRGGPASGSSRCNEQFF.

This clonotype was counted ten times or more. The J gene is TRBJ1-3, the V gene TRBV12-3 or TRBV12-4; TRBD1 matches 9 bases. The CDR3 has 16 residues. With 2 bases clipped from V and 9 bases from J, the junction kept 11 bases outside the gene matches. CDR3 amino acids: CASSLLPGDRDTTIYF. CDR3 coding DNA: TGTGCCAGCAGTTTACTTCCAGGGGACAGGGATACCACCATATATTTT.

The chain is built from TRBV6-4 and TRBJ2-3, with a possible D match to TRBD2 (5 bases). CDR3 length: 15 amino acids. Trimming removed 2 bases from V and 4 bases from J, with 13 bases in between. Germline V gene sequence: CDR1 MRHNA, CDR2 SNTAGT. The CDR3 sequence: CASSDTWDSADTQYF. The CDR3 DNA reads TGTGCCAGCAGTGACACGTGGGATAGCGCAGATACGCAGTATTTT.

The rearrangement links TRBV6-1 to TRBJ1-1; TRBD1 is a possible D gene (5 bases). The germline CDR1 and CDR2 sequences are MNHNS and SASEGT. CDR3 length: 14 residues. Trimming shortened V by 1 base and J by 4 bases, and 10 bases separated the two germline ends. The CDR3 coding sequence is TGTGCCAGCAGTGAAGGGGGGTTCCTCACTGAAGCTTTCTTT. Translation gives CASSEGGFLTEAFF.

The J gene is TRBJ1-1, the V gene TRBV19; no reliable D call. Germline CDR1 is LNHDA and CDR2 is SQIVND (reference sequence). V lost 8 bases and J lost 2, with 12 bases in between. The CDR3 covers 13 residues. CDR3 in DNA: TGTGCCAGTCGTGGGGAGGGAAACACTGAAGCTTTCTTT. It specifies CASRGEGNTEAFF.

In this sample, this clonotype turned up many times. J is TRBJ1-6 and V is TRBV11-2; D is uncertain. This CDR3 is 13 amino acids long. The V end was cut by 4 bases, the J end by 4 bases, with 5 bases between. In germline, CDR1 is SGHAT, CDR2 FQNNGV. The CDR3 here is CASSWVYNSPLHF. As DNA, the CDR3 is TGTGCCAGCAGCTGGGTATATAATTCACCCCTCCACTTT.

This clonotype is medium-sized (0.01 to 0.1%) in the sample. The chain employs TRBV2 and TRBJ2-3, with 10 positions matching TRBD2. This CDR3 comprises 14 residues. CDR1 is SNHLY, CDR2 FYNNEI, per germline. V lost 10 bases, J lost 3 bases, and 7 bases stayed unmatched. The CDR3 DNA is TGTGCCACACCTGGACTAGCGGTTACAGATACGCAGTATTTT. Its protein is CATPGLAVTDTQYF.

This clonotype was observed once. The junction does not match germline at one end; this may be a read error. J is TRBJ2-2 and V is TRBV9; D might be TRBD1 or TRBD2, each matching 5 bases. CDR1 and CDR2 from the germline V gene are SGDLS and YYNGEE. The CDR3 consists of 13 residues. The CDR3 loop reads CASSVAGTGQLFF. CDR3 in DNA: TGTGCCAGCAGCGTAGCCGGGACCGGGCAGCTGTTTTTT.

The rearrangement joins TRBV10-3 to TRBJ2-7; D possibly uses TRBD1 or TRBD2 (5 bases each). V was clipped by 6 bases and J by 1 base, with 13 bases between them. The germline V gene encodes CDR1 ENHRY and CDR2 SYGVKD. This CDR3 comprises 14 residues. CDR3 nucleotide sequence: TGTGCCATCAGGCTCGAGGGGCGGTCCTACGAGCAGTACTTC. It specifies CAIRLEGRSYEQYF.

In regard to this clonotype: A read error is possible here, since a much larger clone lies one base away. The chain carries TRBV6-1 and TRBJ1-1; 7 nucleotides match TRBD1. Germline-derived CDR1 and CDR2 are MNHNS and SASEGT. With 1 base clipped from V and 4 bases from J, the junction kept 3 bases outside the gene matches. The CDR3 length is 14 residues. The CDR3 DNA is TGTGCCAGCAGTGAAGACAGGGGTGGCACTGAAGCTTTCTTT. Encoded protein: CASSEDRGGTEAFF.

This clonotype was counted only a few times. This chain joins TRBV6-1 and TRBJ2-1, with 13 bases lining up with TRBD2. The CDR3 runs to 16 residues. The germline V gene has CDR1 MNHNS and CDR2 SASEGT. The ends lost 5 bases at V and 7 bases at J; junction bases unmatched: 8. CDR3 DNA: TGTGCCAGCAGTCGTCGGACTAGCGGGAGTTTGAATGAGCAGTTCTTC. Translation: CASSRRTSGSLNEQFF.

The chain couples TRBV9 to TRBJ2-7; D is unresolved. The CDR3 spans 13 residues. Per germline, CDR1 SGDLS and CDR2 YYNGEE. With 4 bases removed from V and 6 bases from J, the gap between germline ends came to 14 bases. Written as DNA, the CDR3 is TGTGCCAGCAGCCGGGCCTACCAAGGCGAGCAGTACTTC. Protein sequence: CASSRAYQGEQYF.

Points on this clonotype: The germline gene is not matched at one end of the junction; a read error may be the cause. The chain has TRBV4-1 and TRBJ1-2, with 7 bases lining up with TRBD1. CDR3 length: 17 residues. Germline V lookup: CDR1 MGHRA, CDR2 YSYEKL. Here the CDR3 reads CASTQGGRGPTNYGYTF. In DNA, the CDR3 is TGCGCCAGCACCCAAGGGGGCAGGGGCCCTACTAACTATGGCTACACCTTC.

This chain uses TRBV11-1 with TRBJ1-1, with 8 nucleotides matching TRBD1. Germline V gene lookup returns CDR1 SGHAT and CDR2 FQDESV (reference sequence). The CDR3 contains 17 residues. V trimming: 3 bases; J trimming: 0 bases; junction bases outside the gene matches: 9. The CDR3 DNA reads as TGTGCCAGCAGCTTTTCCCCCACAGGGGGGATGAACACTGAAGCTTTCTTT. Translation: CASSFSPTGGMNTEAFF.

Concerning this clonotype itself: Possible read error: a much larger clone is one base away. The V and J genes are TRBV20-1 and TRBJ1-5; no firm D call. Germline V lookup: CDR1 DFQATT, CDR2 SNEGSKA (reference sequence). The CDR3 has 13 residues. Trimming removed 5 bases from V and 7 bases from J, with 15 bases in between. Here the CDR3 DNA reads TGCAGTGCTGGCCTCTCGGTGCCGCAGCCCCAGCATTTT. Its translation: CSAGLSVPQPQHF.

This clonotype was observed a handful of times. The rearrangement uses TRBV7-9 and TRBJ1-4; D gene ambiguous. Trimming shortened V by 5 bases and J by 4 bases, and 5 bases separated the two germline ends. The germline V gene has CDR1 SEHNR and CDR2 FQNEAQ (reference sequence). The CDR3 has 12 residues. CDR3 sequence (DNA): TGTGCCAGCAGCCGATTTAATGAAAAACTGTTTTTT. Translating it yields CASSRFNEKLFF.

There are many counts of this clonotype. CDR3 DNA: TGCGCCAGCAGCTTGGGGGACAGGGGGCGCGATAACCAACTCTATTCACCCCTCCACTTT. Its translation is CASSLGDRGRDNQLYSPLHF. The chain recombines TRBV5-1 with TRBJ1-6; 12 nucleotides agree with TRBD1. Germline loops: CDR1 SGHRS, CDR2 YFSETQ. The CDR3 totals 20 residues. V gave up 0 bases and J gave up 8 bases; unmatched junction bases: 15.

Comment on this clonotype: A much larger clonotype is one base distant, so this may be a read error. The rearrangement uses TRBV9 and TRBJ2-3; D not certain. The ends were cut back, 0 bases at V and 2 bases at J, with 10 bases in the middle. The CDR3 length is 15 residues. Per the germline V gene, CDR1 is SGDLS and CDR2 is YYNGEE. The CDR3: CASSVVAAITDTQYF. As DNA, the CDR3 is TGTGCCAGCAGCGTAGTGGCGGCCATCACAGATACGCAGTATTTT.

The chain links TRBV12-3 or TRBV12-4 to TRBJ1-1, with D unresolved. This CDR3 has 12 amino acids. Trimming took 3 bases from V and 7 from J, leaving 9 bases between them. The CDR3 region is CASSFWSDEAFF. The CDR3 region has the DNA TGTGCCAGCAGTTTTTGGTCAGATGAAGCTTTCTTT.

This clonotype is medium-sized (0.01 to 0.1%) within its sample. The chain links TRBV27 to TRBJ1-6; D not resolved. V was cut by 5 bases and J by 7 bases, with 12 bases left in between. The length of the CDR3 is 14 residues. Germline assignment: CDR1 MNHEY and CDR2 SMNVEV (reference sequence). CDR3 sequence (DNA): TGTGCCAGCAGTCCCATGGGGAGAAATTCACCCCTCCACTTT. Translated: CASSPMGRNSPLHF.

The V and J genes are TRBV6-1 and TRBJ1-2; D gene uncertain. Germline V gene sequence: CDR1 MNHNS, CDR2 SASEGT. The CDR3 sequence is 13 residues long. The V end lost 4 bases, the J end lost 0 bases, and 6 bases lay between the germline ends. The DNA for the CDR3 is TGTGCCAGCAGTGGGGCTTCTAACTATGGCTACACCTTC. As protein: CASSGASNYGYTF.

The V and J genes are TRBV11-3 and TRBJ1-4; D is perhaps TRBD1 (5 bases). The V gene lost 6 bases and the J gene lost 5 bases, with 13 bases spanning the gap. CDR1 is SGHNT and CDR2 is YENEEA in the germline V gene. The CDR3 runs 14 residues. In DNA form, the CDR3 reads TGTGCCAGCAGTTACGGGGGTCGCAATGAAAAACTGTTTTTT. Translation gives CASSYGGRNEKLFF.

The chain links TRBV6-2 or TRBV6-3 to TRBJ2-1; D is possibly TRBD1 or TRBD2 (6 bases each). The V end lost 4 bases, the J end lost 13 bases, and 17 bases lay between the germline ends. The CDR3 sequence is 13 residues long. CDR1 and CDR2 from the germline V gene are MNHEY and SVGEGT. The CDR3 DNA reads as TGTGCCAGCAGTTTCCAGGGGTTGGGGGGTCAGTTCTTC. Translation: CASSFQGLGGQFF.